The 9 T cell receptor beta chains below were found in one sample sequenced in a study of blood T cell repertoires in COVID-19. Sequencing was performed with immunoSEQ multiplex PCR; in TCRdb, only in-frame clones are kept and a portion is missing. The data contain around 200,000 clones, almost 90% of them seen just once; the ten biggest clones take up around 1.5%. Sequencing was performed on peripheral blood. These receptors came from a man between 18 and 29 years old with active or convalescent COVID-19.

The V call is TRBV5-1, the J call TRBJ2-3; D might be TRBD2 (6 bases). Germline values: CDR1 SGHRS, CDR2 YFSETQ. V lost 2 bases and J lost 4, with 17 bases in between. The CDR3 has 16 residues. The CDR3 sequence: CASSLGTGVTPDTQYF. The CDR3 DNA follows: TGCGCCAGCAGCTTAGGGACGGGGGTTACGCCAGATACGCAGTATTTT.

The chain links TRBV7-9 to TRBJ2-7, with D maybe TRBD1 (5 bases). The germline V gene encodes CDR1 SEHNR and CDR2 FQNEAQ (reference sequence). CDR3 length equals 15 residues. V gave up 5 bases and J gave up 1 base, with 15 bases separating them. CDR3 in DNA: TGTGCCAGCAGCCCACAGGAATCACTTTCCTACGAGCAGTACTTC. Protein: CASSPQESLSYEQYF.

The gene calls are TRBV10-3 and TRBJ2-7, with 10 bases identical to TRBD2. The CDR3 length is 15 residues. J was trimmed by 3 bases and V by 6 bases; bases with no gene match: 8. CDR1 ENHRY and CDR2 SYGVKD come from the germline V gene. CDR3 protein: CAISTITSGNYEQYF. The CDR3 nucleotides read TGTGCCATCAGCACTATCACTAGCGGGAACTACGAGCAGTACTTC.

This chain uses TRBV6-1 with TRBJ1-2; D not certain. V gave up 0 bases and J gave up 8 bases, with 16 bases separating them. The CDR3 runs 15 residues. The V gene's germline CDR1 is MNHNS and CDR2 SASEGT. The CDR3: CASSEALLWLGGYTF. The CDR3 DNA is TGTGCCAGCAGTGAAGCGCTTCTCTGGCTCGGGGGCTACACCTTC.

Written as DNA, the CDR3 is TGTGCCAGCAGCTCACCTAGCGGGGGACCCAACACCGGGGAGCTGTTTTTT. This sequence encodes CASSSPSGGPNTGELFF. The V call is TRBV5-5, the J call TRBJ2-2; 10 bases align to TRBD2. Germline loops: CDR1 SGHKS, CDR2 YYEKEE (reference sequence). This CDR3 comprises 17 residues. The junction had 7 bases not matched to a gene; V was cut back by 3 bases and J by 2 bases.

This chain links TRBV7-8 with TRBJ1-5; tentative D call: TRBD1 (6 bases). Germline CDR1 and CDR2: SGHVS and FQNEAQ. The CDR3 runs to 17 residues. The ends were cut back, 5 bases at V and 4 bases at J, with 21 bases in the middle. This CDR3 is CASSPPTGSRTNQPQHF. CDR3 bases: TGTGCCAGCAGCCCCCCCACAGGGTCCAGGACTAATCAGCCCCAGCATTTT.

The sample holds one count of this clone. CDR3 DNA: TGTGCCAGCAGCCCCCGACTAGCGGGAGAAACAGATACGCAGTATTTT. Translated, it gives CASSPRLAGETDTQYF. The V and J genes are TRBV11-2 and TRBJ2-3; 12 nucleotides align to TRBD2. V shed 5 bases and J 3 bases; nucleotides not matched to a gene: 6. CDR1 is SGHAT, CDR2 FQNNGV, per germline. This CDR3 region has 16 residues.

The chain uses TRBV19 and TRBJ1-5; D not resolved. Trimming stripped 1 base from V and 1 base from J, with 14 bases between. Per germline, CDR1 LNHDA and CDR2 SQIVND (reference sequence). The length of the CDR3 is 17 residues. In DNA form, the CDR3 reads TGTGCCAGTAGTATAGCCGGGAAAGGACGGAGCAATCAGCCCCAGCATTTT. This sequence encodes CASSIAGKGRSNQPQHF.

The chain recombines TRBV3-1 (or the pseudogene TRBV3-2) with TRBJ2-2; D remains ambiguous. Germline CDR1 is LGHDT and CDR2 is YNNKEL (reference sequence). The CDR3 extends over 16 amino acids. Trimming pared 2 bases from V and 0 bases from J, leaving 10 bases between. The CDR3 DNA sequence: TGTGCCAGCAGCCAACGACGCGGAACGAACACCGGGGAGCTGTTTTTT. Its protein product is CASSQRRGTNTGELFF.